Each of the 29 T cell receptor beta chains below was sequenced from the same sample in a study of Graves' ophthalmopathy and Graves' hyperthyroidism. RNA transcripts yielded amplified TCR beta CDR3 regions. RT-PCR was first run with HTBI primers, then multiplex PCR in a second round. From the multiplex PCR reads, TCRdb called clonotypes with MiXCR, one entry per CDR3 protein. The sample has about 1.1 million distinct CDR3 sequences; about 38% are singletons. Sequencing input: peripheral blood or thyroid tissue (not recorded which). These receptors originate from an adult man with Graves' hyperthyroidism.

This clonotype has just one count. Since the CDR3 does not end with the conserved phenylalanine or tryptophan, this likely comes from a read error. The DNA is left out, because the CDR3 cannot be placed on it with certainty; the CDR3 is given as TCRdb lists it. V is TRBV29-1 and J is TRBJ1-1; TRBD1 is taken as the D call from the table, unchecked against the DNA. The CDR3 is 8 residues long, ends included. CDR1 SQVTM and CDR2 ANQGSEA come from the germline V gene. The CDR3 sequence is CSVTTGVL.

This clonotype showed up many times. The chain recombines TRBV12-3 or TRBV12-4 with TRBJ2-6, with 7 positions matching TRBD1. The J segment lost 4 bases and the V segment lost 5 bases, leaving 8 bases of the junction unmatched. CDR3 length: 16 amino acids. CDR3 sequence: CASSPTGFAGANVLTF. In DNA form, the CDR3 reads TGTGCCAGCAGTCCGACAGGGTTCGCGGGGGCCAACGTCCTGACTTTC.

This clonotype was observed at least ten times. V usage is TRBV7-8 and J usage is TRBJ1-4; TRBD1 might be the D (5 bases). V was shortened by 0 bases and J by 2 bases, with 13 bases between the two germline ends. CDR3 size: 17 residues. CDR1 SGHVS and CDR2 FQNEAQ come from the germline V gene. CDR3: CASSLASHWGTNEKLFF. For the CDR3, the DNA is TGTGCCAGCAGCTTAGCGTCGCATTGGGGGACTAATGAAAAACTGTTTTTT. Full variable domain (rest looked up from reference TRBV7-8 and TRBJ1-4): GAGVSQSPRYKVAKRGQDVALRCDPISGHVSLFWYQQALGQGPEFLTYFQNEAQLDKSGLPSDRFFAERPEGSVSTLKIQRTQQEDSAVYLCASSLASHWGTNEKLFFGSGTQLSVL.

Turning to this clonotype: A read error is possible here, since a much larger clone lies one base away. The J gene is TRBJ1-4, the V gene TRBV29-1; D is unresolved. Trimming took 5 bases from V and 7 from J, leaving 17 bases between them. The CDR3 has 14 residues. Germline CDR1 is SQVTM and CDR2 is ANQGSEA. CDR3 sequence reads: CSVLCQGRGEKLFF. The CDR3 coding sequence is TGCAGCGTTCTATGCCAAGGACGAGGTGAAAAACTGTTTTTT.

CDR3 protein: CASSREGTGNTIYF. The CDR3 nucleotides are TGTGCCAGCAGCCGGGAGGGGACCGGAAACACCATATATTTT. The gene calls are TRBV12-3 or TRBV12-4 and TRBJ1-3; maybe TRBD1 (5 bases). The CDR3 loop spans 14 amino acids. With 6 bases removed from V and 4 bases from J, the gap between germline ends came to 13 bases.

The V gene is TRBV7-9, the J gene TRBJ1-4; 8 bases match TRBD1. Germline V gene lookup returns CDR1 SEHNR and CDR2 FQNEAQ (reference sequence). V was clipped by 3 bases and J by 6 bases; unmatched bases: 6. The CDR3 loop spans 15 amino acids. The CDR3 loop reads CASSFRTGRDEKLFF. The CDR3 coding sequence is TGTGCCAGCAGCTTCAGGACAGGGCGAGATGAAAAACTGTTTTTT.

In its sample, this clonotype was seen a few times. The rearrangement links TRBV6-5 to TRBJ1-1; D is undetermined. Trimming removed 7 bases at V and 1 base at J, with 25 bases between. The germline gives CDR1 MNHEY, CDR2 SVGAGI. This CDR3 contains 18 residues. The CDR3 loop reads CASKFRQIGMRENTEAFF. The CDR3 DNA reads TGTGCCAGCAAATTCCGCCAGATTGGGATGAGAGAGAACACTGAAGCTTTCTTT.

This clonotype was counted ten times or more. This chain connects TRBV7-2 to TRBJ1-5; TRBD1 agrees at 7 bases. The germline V gene encodes CDR1 SGHTA and CDR2 FQGNSA. J gave up 6 bases and V 4 bases, and 9 bases lay outside the gene matches. The CDR3 loop spans 15 amino acids. The CDR3 region has the DNA TGTGCCAGCAGCTCAACAACACAGGGGTTTCAGCCCCAGCATTTT. It translates to CASSSTTQGFQPQHF.

This clonotype came up many times. The rearrangement links TRBV10-3 to TRBJ2-7; D is possibly TRBD1 (6 bases). CDR1 and CDR2 from the germline V gene are ENHRY and SYGVKD. Trimming took off 4 bases at V and 5 bases at J, with 15 bases between the two ends. There are 14 residues in the CDR3. This CDR3 is CAISVVTGQNEQYF. The DNA of the CDR3 is TGTGCCATCAGTGTCGTTACAGGGCAAAACGAGCAGTACTTC.

This chain connects TRBV15 to TRBJ2-5; 8 bases match TRBD1. The CDR3 sequence is 16 residues long. CDR1 and CDR2 (germline): LNHNV, YYDKDF (reference sequence). V was clipped by 5 bases and J by 2 bases; unmatched bases: 10. The CDR3 nucleotides read TGTGCCACCAGCCGGATCCCCGGACAGGGTCAAGAGACCCAGTACTTC. Translation gives CATSRIPGQGQETQYF.

The chain recombines TRBV19 with TRBJ1-5; maybe TRBD1 (6 bases). There are 17 residues in the CDR3. Deletions cut 2 bases from V and 6 bases from J, with 20 bases between. CDR1 and CDR2 from the germline V gene are LNHDA and SQIVND (reference sequence). DNA of the CDR3: TGTGCCAGTAGTATAAGGTTTTGGACCGGGGGGCGTCAGCCCCAGCATTTT. It specifies CASSIRFWTGGRQPQHF.

The rearrangement joins TRBV27 to TRBJ1-4; 8 nucleotides align to TRBD1. The V segment lost 6 bases and the J segment 8 bases; nucleotides outside the gene matches: 5. The CDR3 is 13 amino acids. CDR1 is MNHEY and CDR2 is SMNVEV in the germline V gene (reference sequence). The CDR3 protein is CASSKTGVEKLFF. In nucleotides, the CDR3 is TGTGCCAGCAGCAAGACAGGGGTCGAAAAACTGTTTTTT.

The J gene is TRBJ1-4, the V gene TRBV9, with unresolved D. Germline values: CDR1 SGDLS, CDR2 YYNGEE. Trimming took off 2 bases at V and 8 bases at J, with 10 bases between the two ends. The CDR3 is made up of 13 amino acids. CDR3 protein: CASSVRNGEKLFF. Written as DNA, the CDR3 is TGTGCCAGCAGCGTGAGGAATGGCGAAAAACTGTTTTTT.

V gene TRBV20-1 combines with J gene TRBJ2-5; D assignment may be TRBD1 or TRBD2 (5 bases each). The V end was cut by 7 bases, the J end by 10 bases, with 19 bases between. The CDR3 runs to 12 residues. CDR1 DFQATT and CDR2 SNEGSKA come from the germline V gene (reference sequence). For the CDR3, the DNA is TGCAGTGGTCTGGCTAGTCGGGACGACCAGTACTTC. Protein sequence: CSGLASRDDQYF.

This clonotype turned up a few times. A much larger clone lies one base from this, so it may be a read error. V usage is TRBV2 and J usage is TRBJ1-6; D is perhaps TRBD1 (6 bases). CDR3 length: 15 residues. Germline CDR1 reads SNHLY; CDR2 reads FYNNEI. The CDR3 sequence: CASKSSGAGNSPPHF. The CDR3 DNA is TGTGCCAGCAAGTCCTCGGGGGCTGGTAATTCACCCCCCCACTTT.

This chain uses TRBV27 with TRBJ1-4; possible D gene TRBD1, 5 bases. CDR3 size: 17 residues. Trimming pared 7 bases from V and 4 bases from J, leaving 22 bases between. The germline CDR1 and CDR2 sequences are MNHEY and SMNVEV (reference sequence). In DNA form, the CDR3 reads TGTGCCAGCACATTGTGGCTCAGGGCACTGGATAATGAAAAACTGTTTTTT. It yields the protein CASTLWLRALDNEKLFF.

For the CDR3, the DNA is TGTGCCAGCAGCAGGGCACGGAATCAGCCCCAGCATTTT. Translating it yields CASSRARNQPQHF. V usage is TRBV12-3 or TRBV12-4 and J usage is TRBJ1-5, with D possibly TRBD1 on 5 matching bases. The CDR3 has 13 amino acids. V was shortened by 6 bases and J by 4 bases, with 10 bases between the two germline ends.

The chain has TRBV15 and TRBJ1-2; the D gene is possibly TRBD1 (5 bases). V was clipped by 8 bases and J by 14 bases, with 18 bases between them. The CDR3 is 11 residues long. Germline CDR1 reads LNHNV; CDR2 reads YYDKDF (reference sequence). CDR3 region: CATSREDRSTF. The CDR3, as DNA: TGTGCCACCTCCAGGGAGGATAGATCAACCTTC. Variable domain in full (rest from reference TRBV15 and TRBJ1-2): DAMVIQNPRYQVTQFGKPVTLSCSQTLNHNVMYWYQQKSSQAPKLLFHYYDKDFNNEADTPDNFQSRRPNTSFCFLDIRSPGLGDTAMYLCATSREDRSTFGSGTRLTVV.

V is TRBV19 and J is TRBJ1-5, with D maybe TRBD1 (6 bases). Germline V lookup: CDR1 LNHDA, CDR2 SQIVND (reference sequence). The CDR3 spans 14 residues. The CDR3 protein is CASLGAVGNQPQHF. CDR3 coding DNA: TGTGCTAGTTTGGGGGCGGTGGGCAATCAGCCCCAGCATTTT.

This clonotype was found many times. The chain combines TRBV2 with TRBJ1-1; D is unresolved. V lost 0 bases and J lost 7, with 27 bases in between. The CDR3 extends over 19 amino acids. CDR1 is SNHLY, CDR2 FYNNEI, per germline. CDR3 DNA sequence: TGTGCCAGCAGTGAAGCCTCGAGTGGGGATCAGACACGACTTGATGAAGCTTTCTTT. This translates into CASSEASSGDQTRLDEAFF.

CDR3: CASSLAGLARSNTGELFF. In nucleotides, the CDR3 is TGCGCCAGCAGCTTGGCCGGTCTAGCAAGATCGAACACCGGGGAGCTGTTTTTT. This rearrangement joins TRBV5-1 to TRBJ2-2; maybe TRBD2 (5 bases). CDR3 length equals 18 residues. V was trimmed by 0 bases and J by 0 bases, leaving 15 bases between them. Germline V lookup: CDR1 SGHRS, CDR2 YFSETQ.

The chain employs TRBV13 and TRBJ2-7; TRBD1 agrees at 7 bases. The J segment lost 2 bases and the V segment lost 5 bases, leaving 12 bases of the junction unmatched. The CDR3 is made up of 16 amino acids. Germline loops: CDR1 PRHDT, CDR2 FYEKMQ (reference sequence). For the CDR3, the DNA is TGTGCCAGCAGCATCAGCCCCGGGACAGAGACCTACGAGCAGTACTTC. This sequence encodes CASSISPGTETYEQYF.

There are many counts of this clonotype. The rearrangement uses TRBV25-1 and TRBJ1-5; D is undetermined. V was clipped by 8 bases and J by 6 bases, with 20 bases between them. Germline lookup yields CDR1 MGHDK and CDR2 SYGVNS. This CDR3 is built from 15 residues. The CDR3 spells CASEPFESAGQPQHF. CDR3 bases: TGTGCCAGCGAACCCTTCGAGTCCGCAGGTCAGCCCCAGCATTTT.

The V and J genes are TRBV5-1 and TRBJ2-7; 11 nucleotides align to TRBD1. The CDR3 runs to 14 residues. With 6 bases clipped from V and 2 bases from J, the junction kept 4 bases outside the gene matches. From germline, CDR1 is SGHRS and CDR2 YFSETQ. As DNA, the CDR3 is TGCGCCAGCACGAGGGACAGGGGGGCCTACGAGCAGTACTTC. This encodes CASTRDRGAYEQYF.

This chain joins TRBV11-2 and TRBJ2-5; 10 bases map to TRBD2. The CDR3 has 15 residues. With V trimmed by 4 bases and J by 2 bases, 4 bases remained unmatched. CDR1 and CDR2 (germline): SGHAT, FQNNGV. CDR3 sequence (DNA): TGTGCCAGCAGCTGGTCTAGCGGGAGTCAAGAGACCCAGTACTTC. Translating gives CASSWSSGSQETQYF.

The table lists this clonotype with a few counts. This chain connects TRBV12-3 or TRBV12-4 to TRBJ2-2; 13 positions match TRBD2. The CDR3 is 12 amino acids. The V segment lost 5 bases and the J segment 15 bases; nucleotides outside the gene matches: 3. The CDR3 loop is CASSPGLAGMFF. In nucleotides, the CDR3 is TGTGCCAGCAGTCCGGGACTAGCGGGAATGTTTTTT.

The table lists this clonotype with many counts. This rearrangement joins TRBV11-2 to TRBJ2-5; 12 positions agree with TRBD2. V was clipped by 5 bases and J by 4 bases; unmatched bases: 5. The CDR3 runs 15 residues. Looked up from germline, CDR1 is SGHAT and CDR2 is FQNNGV. The CDR3 reads CASSRRTSGAETQYF. For the CDR3, the DNA is TGTGCCAGCAGCCGACGGACTAGCGGGGCAGAGACCCAGTACTTC.

The chain joins TRBV12-3 or TRBV12-4 to TRBJ2-5, with 14 nucleotides matching TRBD2. Trimming removed 5 bases from V and 7 bases from J; junction bases left unmatched: 12. This CDR3 spans 17 amino acids. CDR3: CASSPQPGTSGSGTQYF. DNA of the CDR3: TGTGCCAGCAGTCCCCAACCCGGGACTAGCGGGAGTGGGACCCAGTACTTC.

As concerns this clonotype: Without the conserved terminal phenylalanine or tryptophan, this CDR3 likely stems from a read error. This chain uses TRBV25-1 with TRBJ2-7; 7 nucleotides line up with TRBD1. CDR3 size: 15 residues. Trimming removed 6 bases from V and 1 base from J; junction bases left unmatched: 9. From germline, CDR1 is MGHDK and CDR2 SYGVNS. The CDR3 sequence is CASSRSPGQSYEQYL. CDR3 in DNA: TGTGCCAGCAGCCGATCCCCGGGACAGTCCTACGAGCAGTACCTC.